Listed here are 30 T cell receptor beta chains from one sample, sequenced in a study of T cells expressing NK-cell markers. TCRdb re-called the 5' RACE reads; every CDR3 protein appears as one record, without DNA. The sample totals a few hundred thousand distinct CDR3 sequences. Sample: blood T cells: a sorted CD56 or NKG2C T cell subset, CD4+ or CD8+ T cells, or bulk PBMC T cells (not recorded which). The receptor set was obtained from a young man in good health.

This chain connects TRBV6-1 to TRBJ1-2. The germline V gene encodes CDR1 MNHNS and CDR2 SASEGT. This CDR3 contains 16 residues. The CDR3 reads CASSRNRPGLTYGYTF.

This rearrangement joins TRBV5-4 to TRBJ1-1. The CDR3 has 16 residues. The germline CDR1 and CDR2 sequences are SGHNT and YYREEE (reference sequence). CDR3 loop: CASSSSGPSMNTEAFF.

V is TRBV7-2 and J is TRBJ2-3; TCRdb returns TRBD2, unconfirmable since there is no DNA. CDR3 length equals 16 residues. CDR1 SGHTA and CDR2 FQGNSA come from the germline V gene. The CDR3 sequence: CASSLATSGRGDTQYF.

The chain is built from TRBV12-3 or TRBV12-4 and TRBJ1-1; as DNA is missing, the TRBD1 call by TCRdb cannot be tested. CDR3 length: 17 residues. The CDR3 loop is CASSFKGVTLGDTEAFF.

This chain joins TRBV7-6 and TRBJ2-2; checking the TCRdb D call of TRBD1 is not possible without DNA. The germline V gene encodes CDR1 SGHVS and CDR2 FNYEAQ. The CDR3 runs 14 residues. CDR3 loop: CATERTGNTGELFF.

J is TRBJ2-5 and V is TRBV2; TCRdb indicates TRBD2, and absent DNA this call remains unverified. Germline lookup yields CDR1 SNHLY and CDR2 FYNNEI. The CDR3 contains 14 residues. This CDR3 is CASRSGTGQETQYF.

The chain recombines TRBV11-2 with TRBJ2-1. The CDR3 is 12 residues long. CDR1 and CDR2 (germline): SGHAT, FQNNGV. CDR3 sequence: CASSSYTPGQFF.

This chain connects TRBV14 to TRBJ1-1. Germline loops: CDR1 SGHDN, CDR2 FVKESK. This CDR3 has 14 amino acids. Here the CDR3 reads CASSLSQTYTEAFF.

The chain uses TRBV10-3 and TRBJ2-1; checking the TCRdb D call of TRBD1 is not possible without DNA. The CDR3 is 12 residues long. Germline V gives CDR1 ENHRY, CDR2 SYGVKD. The CDR3 loop is CAIRTGSSEQFF.

The gene calls are TRBV11-3 and TRBJ1-6; TCRdb returns TRBD1, unconfirmable since there is no DNA. The CDR3 covers 16 residues. Germline-derived CDR1 and CDR2 are SGHNT and YENEEA. This CDR3 is CASSFGQSSYNSPLHF.

The V gene is TRBV20-1, the J gene TRBJ2-5; TCRdb gives TRBD2 as the D gene, but with no DNA this cannot be confirmed. Germline-derived CDR1 and CDR2 are DFQATT and SNEGSKA (reference sequence). There are 16 residues in the CDR3. The chain's CDR3 is CSARTPRGLKQETQYF.

The chain is built from TRBV6-2 or TRBV6-3 and TRBJ2-1; checking the TCRdb D call of TRBD1 is not possible without DNA. The V gene's germline CDR1 is MNHEY and CDR2 SVGEGT. The CDR3 spans 15 residues. CDR3 sequence: CASSYWGGAGNEQFF.

The V and J genes are TRBV7-2 and TRBJ2-4; checking the TCRdb D call of TRBD1 is not possible without DNA. Germline V lookup: CDR1 SGHTA, CDR2 FQGNSA. This CDR3 is 16 amino acids long. The CDR3: CASSWGAQGGGNIQYF.

This chain connects TRBV11-3 to TRBJ2-5; TCRdb's D call, TRBD1, is unchecked because there is no DNA. The CDR3 totals 12 residues. Germline V gene data show CDR1 as SGHNT and CDR2 as YENEEA. The chain's CDR3 is CASSQTGKTQYF.

This rearrangement joins TRBV5-1 to TRBJ2-1; TCRdb proposes TRBD2, but this gene call is untestable without DNA. CDR3 size: 15 residues. Per the germline V gene, CDR1 is SGHRS and CDR2 is YFSETQ. The CDR3 is CASSRTGEGYNEQFF.

This CDR3 reads CASSLGNLLGWNQPQHF. The chain employs TRBV12-3 or TRBV12-4 and TRBJ1-5. The CDR3 is 17 residues long.

The V call is TRBV6-1, the J call TRBJ1-1; the D call of TRBD1 rests on TCRdb alone, since no DNA is present to check it. From germline, CDR1 is MNHNS and CDR2 SASEGT. This CDR3 has 18 amino acids. The CDR3 protein is CASSEAGSGQGFGTEAFF.

The chain joins TRBV29-1 to TRBJ1-2. Germline V gene sequence: CDR1 SQVTM, CDR2 ANQGSEA. The CDR3 spans 12 residues. CDR3 protein: CSVNGLKGGYTF.

The genes are TRBV30 and TRBJ1-2; TCRdb indicates TRBD1, and absent DNA this call remains unverified. Germline CDR1 and CDR2: GTSNPN and SVGIG (reference sequence). The CDR3 extends over 14 amino acids. The CDR3 is CAWSVVGQGRGYTF.

V and J are TRBV5-1 and TRBJ2-3; the TCRdb D gene call, TRBD1, has no DNA to confirm it. The germline gives CDR1 SGHRS, CDR2 YFSETQ. CDR3 size: 15 residues. The CDR3 protein is CASSTTGQGVDTQYF.

The chain has TRBV20-1 and TRBJ2-1. CDR1 is DFQATT and CDR2 is SNEGSKA in the germline V gene (reference sequence). This CDR3 is built from 14 residues. The CDR3 is CSARGRSSYNEQFF.

V gene TRBV29-1 combines with J gene TRBJ2-7; TCRdb reports TRBD2, a call that lacks DNA to check it against. This CDR3 has 12 amino acids. Germline CDR1 and CDR2: SQVTM and ANQGSEA. This CDR3 is CSVQGTLAEQYF.

The chain is built from TRBV6-5 and TRBJ2-2; lacking DNA, the TRBD2 call made by TCRdb goes unchecked. The CDR3 length is 18 residues. The germline V gene encodes CDR1 MNHEY and CDR2 SVGAGI. The CDR3 spells CASSMGLAGGAYTGELFF.

The chain employs TRBV7-6 and TRBJ2-7; there is no DNA to check the TCRdb D call of TRBD1. Germline assignment: CDR1 SGHVS and CDR2 FNYEAQ. This CDR3 spans 14 amino acids. The CDR3 region is CASSKGQTSYEQYF.

The chain carries TRBV29-1 and TRBJ1-1. CDR3 length: 13 amino acids. CDR1 SQVTM and CDR2 ANQGSEA come from the germline V gene. CDR3 sequence reads: CSVLDTPNTEAFF.

This chain links TRBV30 with TRBJ2-3. This CDR3 comprises 14 residues. Per the germline V gene, CDR1 is GTSNPN and CDR2 is SVGIG (reference sequence). CDR3 residues: CAWSRLTTTDTQYF.

The chain's CDR3 is CASSYSLAASLANTGELFF. The gene calls are TRBV6-5 and TRBJ2-2; TCRdb's D call, TRBD2, is unchecked because there is no DNA. This CDR3 has 19 amino acids. In germline, CDR1 is MNHEY, CDR2 SVGAGI.

The V call is TRBV5-1, the J call TRBJ1-2; TCRdb calls TRBD1, which cannot be checked without DNA. From germline, CDR1 is SGHRS and CDR2 YFSETQ. This CDR3 contains 15 residues. The CDR3 is CASSLGTGPNYGYTF. The whole variable domain, remainder taken from reference TRBV5-1 and TRBJ1-2, is KAGVTQTPRYLIKTRGQQVTLSCSPISGHRSVSWYQQTPGQGLQFLFEYFSETQRNKGNFPGRFSGRQFSNSRSEMNVSTLELGDSALYLCASSLGTGPNYGYTFGSGTRLTVV.

The chain recombines TRBV7-2 with TRBJ2-5; TCRdb gives TRBD2 as the D gene, but with no DNA this cannot be confirmed. Germline CDR1 reads SGHTA; CDR2 reads FQGNSA. This CDR3 has 16 residues. The CDR3 spells CASSQRLAGSGETQYF.

The gene calls are TRBV29-1 and TRBJ2-5; no DNA is available, so the TRBD2 call from TCRdb remains unchecked. CDR1 SQVTM and CDR2 ANQGSEA come from the germline V gene. The CDR3 has 16 residues. This CDR3 reads CSVEDARGIERETQYF.